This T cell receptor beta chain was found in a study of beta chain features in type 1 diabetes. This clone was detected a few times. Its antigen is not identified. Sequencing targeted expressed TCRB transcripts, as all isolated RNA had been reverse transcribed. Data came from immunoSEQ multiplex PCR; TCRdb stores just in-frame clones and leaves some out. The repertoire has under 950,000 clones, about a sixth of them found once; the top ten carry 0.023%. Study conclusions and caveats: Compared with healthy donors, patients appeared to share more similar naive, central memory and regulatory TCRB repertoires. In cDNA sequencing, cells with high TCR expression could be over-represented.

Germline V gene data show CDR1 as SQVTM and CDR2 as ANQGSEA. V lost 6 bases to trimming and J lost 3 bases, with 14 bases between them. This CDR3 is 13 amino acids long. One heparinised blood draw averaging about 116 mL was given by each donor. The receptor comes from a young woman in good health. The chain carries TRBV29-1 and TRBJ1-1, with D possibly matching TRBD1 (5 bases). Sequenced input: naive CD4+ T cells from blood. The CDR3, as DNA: TGCAGCGTAAGCAGGGTAAGAGACACTGAAGCTTTCTTT. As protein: CSVSRVRDTEAFF.